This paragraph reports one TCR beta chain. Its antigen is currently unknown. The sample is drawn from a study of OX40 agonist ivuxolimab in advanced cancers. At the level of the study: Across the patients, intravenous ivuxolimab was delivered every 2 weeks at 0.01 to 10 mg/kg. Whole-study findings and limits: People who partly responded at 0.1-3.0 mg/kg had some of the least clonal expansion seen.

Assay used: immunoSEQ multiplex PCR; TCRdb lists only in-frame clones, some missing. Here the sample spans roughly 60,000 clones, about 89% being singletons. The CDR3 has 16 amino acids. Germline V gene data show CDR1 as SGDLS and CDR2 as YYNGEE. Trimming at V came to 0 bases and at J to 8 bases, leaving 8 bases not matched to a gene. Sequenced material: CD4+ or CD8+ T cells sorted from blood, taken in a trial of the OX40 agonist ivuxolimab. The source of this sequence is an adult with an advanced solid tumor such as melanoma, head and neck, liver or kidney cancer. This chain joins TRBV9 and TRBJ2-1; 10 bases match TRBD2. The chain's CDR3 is CASSVGAGTSVDEQFF. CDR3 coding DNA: TGTGCCAGCAGCGTAGGGGCCGGGACTAGCGTCGATGAGCAGTTCTTC. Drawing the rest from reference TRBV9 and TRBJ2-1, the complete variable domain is DSGVTQTPKHLITATGQRVTLRCSPRSGDLSVYWYQQSLDQGLQFLIQYYNGEERAKGNILERFSAQQFPDLHSELNLSSLELGDSALYFCASSVGAGTSVDEQFFGPGTRLTVL.